A single TCR beta chain is shown here with its context. Its specificity is not known. Looked up from germline, CDR1 is SEHNR and CDR2 is FQNEAQ (reference sequence). CDR3 length: 15 amino acids. Losses at the gene ends were 4 bases for V and 10 bases for J; bases not matched to a gene: 8. The PCR made use of 60 Vbeta and 13 Jbeta primers. Produced via immunoSEQ multiplex PCR; TCRdb's table is partial and in-frame only. The sample has almost 40,000 clones, and its top ten clones hold roughly 3.3%. This sample was included in a study of cytomegalovirus exposure and HLA in healthy donors. Study-wide results and limits: Earlier analysis yielded a pattern in which most TCR beta V segments were productive about 87% or about 30% of the time.

The sequencing input was PBMCs. The chain combines TRBV7-9 with TRBJ1-6; 9 nucleotides match TRBD1. The origin of this receptor is a woman aged 25 to 45 in good health and CMV-seropositive. CDR3 nucleotide sequence: TGTGCCAGCAGCTCCCCGGGACAGGGAGCCTCACCCCTCCACTTT. Translated, it gives CASSSPGQGASPLHF.